A selection of T cell receptor beta chains follows, all from one sample in a study of T cells in Graves' hyperthyroidism and ophthalmopathy. TCRdb independently ran MiXCR on the multiplex PCR reads; one entry per CDR3 protein. The table records 250,000 to 300,000 distinct CDR3 sequences, roughly an eighth of them present only once. The sequencing sample was made of blood. The receptors derive from a woman aged 40 to 50 with Graves' hyperthyroidism. Each CDR3 is given with its conserved first and last residue. D genes are given only for firm matches.

D gene	V gene	J gene	CDR3 protein
NA	TRBV29-1	TRBJ2-7	CSVGLASSSYEQYF
NA	TRBV3-1	TRBJ1-5	CASSQAGAVQPQHF
NA	TRBV6-1	TRBJ1-5	CASSTVVFDNQPQHF
TRBD2	TRBV7-8	TRBJ2-1	CASSPTSGRVNEQLF
TRBD1	TRBV20-1	TRBJ2-2	CSAPDRGRYTGELFF
NA	TRBV28	TRBJ1-5	CASRVQRFQPQHF
NA	TRBV29-1	TRBJ1-4	CSVKGGPNEKLFF
NA	TRBV7-9	TRBJ2-7	CASSLESPEYGEQYF
NA	TRBV28	TRBJ2-6	CASRDSSSGANVLTF
NA	TRBV6-1	TRBJ2-1	CASSPGLLYNEQFF
TRBD1	TRBV2	TRBJ2-7	CASSEDRGYEQYF
NA	TRBV20-1	TRBJ2-3	CSARDRLVSTDTQYF
TRBD2	TRBV5-5	TRBJ2-7	CASSLDLAGVEQYF
TRBD1	TRBV5-4	TRBJ1-2	CASSLPTGTYGYTF
TRBD1	TRBV12-3/TRBV12-4	TRBJ2-3	CASSGNRGQRDTQYF
NA	TRBV5-5	TRBJ1-1	CASSLRPAANTEAFF
TRBD2	TRBV12-3/TRBV12-4	TRBJ2-7	CASSPGLARTYEQYF
TRBD1	TRBV24-1	TRBJ1-2	CATSDPGQGVGGYTF
NA	TRBV5-1	TRBJ1-4	CASSLEAATNEKLFF
TRBD2	TRBV30	TRBJ2-2	CAQGLAGTGELFF
NA	TRBV6-1	TRBJ2-1	CASREEVNNEQFF
TRBD1	TRBV9	TRBJ1-6	CASSVDSGQGARSPLHF
NA	TRBV3-1	TRBJ1-2	CASSQSRIGYTF
NA	TRBV7-6	TRBJ1-2	CASSLEPSGLRGYTF
TRBD2	TRBV5-1	TRBJ2-7	CASSFGGDEQYF
TRBD1	TRBV5-1	TRBJ1-3	CASSLDRGYSGNTIYF
NA	TRBV7-9	TRBJ2-6	CASSPSSGSGANVLTF
NA	TRBV14	TRBJ1-2	CASSQDFDPTYGYTF
NA	TRBV5-4	TRBJ2-7	CASSLDLLGERPYGQYF
TRBD1	TRBV11-2	TRBJ2-2	CASSGTARGELFF
NA	TRBV2	TRBJ2-2	CASSYGYETGELFF
NA	TRBV27	TRBJ1-4	CASSSPSGGTNEKLFF
TRBD2	TRBV9	TRBJ2-7	CASSVGFTSGYEQYF
NA	TRBV2	TRBJ1-1	CASRDDIQVTEAFF
TRBD2	TRBV6-1	TRBJ2-2	CASSGRTSGRDNTGELFF
NA	TRBV19	TRBJ1-3	CASSHWRRNTIYF
TRBD1	TRBV20-1	TRBJ1-5	CSARGQVGNQPQHF
NA	TRBV6-2/TRBV6-3	TRBJ2-3	CASSESGSEDTQYF
NA	TRBV24-1	TRBJ2-1	CATSPGRRNEQFF
NA	TRBV7-2	TRBJ2-5	CASSLMGGSQETQYF
NA	TRBV20-1	TRBJ2-7	CSAREGGPYEQYF
NA	TRBV6-5	TRBJ2-1	CASSSRQRVGEQFF
NA	TRBV5-4	TRBJ2-2	CASSKVDRLRGGGELFF
NA	TRBV7-8	TRBJ2-1	CASSHRRMPSSYNEQFF
TRBD1	TRBV27	TRBJ2-7	CASSFEGTGNFNEQYF
TRBD1	TRBV5-1	TRBJ2-1	CASSLLQGSNEQFF
NA	TRBV19	TRBJ1-1	CASTLDTEAFF
NA	TRBV9	TRBJ1-1	CASSPGPAVMNTEAFF